Detailed here is one TCR beta chain. Antigen: not known. The data belong to a study of T cells after yellow fever vaccination. UMIs and a universal primer site were added when TCR cDNA was made by 5'RACE template switching. A single record per CDR3 protein comes from TCRdb applying MiXCR to the 5' RACE reads. The sample includes under 350,000 distinct CDR3 sequences, roughly 3.9% of them seen just once. Regarding the study as a whole: Once the booster was given, most primary-vaccination clones reappeared, at around 96% for CD4 and approximately 88% for CD8. By day 5 rather than day 15, the secondary response had peaked, though it was weaker. A small proportion of clonotypes was detected in both the CD4 and CD8 compartments.

The ends were cut back, 6 bases at V and 0 bases at J, with 15 bases in the middle. Germline CDR1 ENHRY, CDR2 SYGVKD. The CDR3 loop spans 15 amino acids. This TCR was sampled from a young man who received the YFV17D yellow fever vaccine. V and J are TRBV10-3 and TRBJ2-7; tentative D call: TRBD1 (6 bases). The sample consisted of PBMCs, taken 5 days after the yellow fever booster vaccination. The CDR3 DNA reads TGTGCCATCAGGGGTTCCGGACAGCCCTCCTACGAGCAGTACTTC. It codes for CAIRGSGQPSYEQYF.